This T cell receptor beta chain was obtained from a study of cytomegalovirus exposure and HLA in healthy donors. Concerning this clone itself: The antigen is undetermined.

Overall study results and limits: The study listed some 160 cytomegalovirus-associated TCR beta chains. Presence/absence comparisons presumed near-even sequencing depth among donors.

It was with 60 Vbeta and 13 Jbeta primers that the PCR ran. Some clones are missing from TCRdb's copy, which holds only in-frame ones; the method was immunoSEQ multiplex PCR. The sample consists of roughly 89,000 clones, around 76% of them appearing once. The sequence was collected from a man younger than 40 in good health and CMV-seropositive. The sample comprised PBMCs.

The chain's CDR3 is CASSPTGSGNQPQHF. The CDR3 nucleotides read TGTGCCAGCTCCCCCACAGGGTCCGGCAATCAGCCCCAGCATTTT. The chain carries TRBV18 and TRBJ1-5, with a weak D call TRBD1 (6 bases). The germline gives CDR1 KGHSH, CDR2 LQKENI. Trimming took off 6 bases at V and 2 bases at J, with 14 bases between the two ends. The CDR3 contains 15 residues.